The 20 T cell receptor beta chains below were found in one sample sequenced in a study of OX40 agonist ivuxolimab in advanced cancers. Using immunoSEQ multiplex PCR, the repertoire was profiled, and TCRdb retains in-frame clones only, with some absent. Of 70,000 to 95,000 clones detected, roughly 94% appear once; the ten largest clones hold roughly 20%. Source: CD4+ or CD8+ T cells sorted from blood, taken in a trial of the OX40 agonist ivuxolimab. These receptors all stem from an adult with an advanced solid tumor such as melanoma, head and neck, liver or kidney cancer.

The V and J genes are TRBV19 and TRBJ2-3; D tentatively reads TRBD1 or TRBD2 (5 bases each). This CDR3 spans 14 amino acids. Germline CDR1 and CDR2: LNHDA and SQIVND (reference sequence). V was cut by 6 bases and J by 4 bases, with 14 bases left in between. The CDR3 region is CASSQGPSPDTQYF. CDR3 coding DNA: TGTGCCAGTAGCCAGGGACCCTCCCCAGATACGCAGTATTTT.

CDR3 nucleotide sequence: TGTGCCAGCAGCTTAGTAGGGACAGACAATGAGCAGTTCTTC. This encodes CASSLVGTDNEQFF. This rearrangement joins TRBV7-6 to TRBJ2-1, with 7 bases fitting TRBD1. This CDR3 comprises 14 residues. The germline CDR1 and CDR2 sequences are SGHVS and FNYEAQ. The trim removed 1 base at V and 5 bases at J, leaving 2 bases unmatched.

V usage is TRBV7-9 and J usage is TRBJ2-7; tentatively, D is TRBD1 or TRBD2 (5 bases each). The V and J ends lost 5 bases and 4 bases respectively, with 9 bases between them. This CDR3 has 12 amino acids. CDR1 is SEHNR, CDR2 FQNEAQ, per germline (reference sequence). The CDR3: CASSRDGYEQYF. For the CDR3, the DNA is TGTGCCAGCAGCCGGGACGGTTACGAGCAGTACTTC.

The chain combines TRBV4-3 with TRBJ2-7; 7 nucleotides agree with TRBD1. CDR3 size: 16 residues. Germline CDR1 LGHNA, CDR2 YSLEER. Losses at the gene ends were 1 base for V and 1 base for J; bases not matched to a gene: 7. The DNA of the CDR3 is TGCGCCAGCAGCCAAGCGCCAGGGACAGTGTCCTACGAGCAGTACTTC. This gives the protein CASSQAPGTVSYEQYF.

The rearrangement uses TRBV4-3 and TRBJ1-2, with a possible D match to TRBD1 (5 bases). This CDR3 has 15 amino acids. Germline values: CDR1 LGHNA, CDR2 YSLEER. V lost 1 base and J lost 4, with 13 bases in between. The CDR3 loop is CASSQGRGSGYGYTF. In DNA, the CDR3 is TGCGCCAGCAGCCAAGGGAGGGGATCGGGCTATGGCTACACCTTC.

This chain connects TRBV5-4 to TRBJ2-3; 14 bases map to TRBD2. Trimming at V came to 1 base and at J to 0 bases, leaving 10 bases not matched to a gene. The CDR3 runs 20 residues. The germline V gene has CDR1 SGHNT and CDR2 YYREEE (reference sequence). The CDR3 DNA reads as TGTGCCAGCAGCTTGCCGCAGGGACTAGCGGGAGCCCCTAGCACAGATACGCAGTATTTT. Its protein is CASSLPQGLAGAPSTDTQYF. Full variable domain (missing parts from reference TRBV5-4 and TRBJ2-3): ETGVTQSPTHLIKTRGQQVTLRCSSQSGHNTVSWYQQALGQGPQFIFQYYREEENGRGNFPPRFSGLQFPNYSSELNVNALELDDSALYLCASSLPQGLAGAPSTDTQYFGPGTRLTVL.

The chain links TRBV18 to TRBJ2-7, with D unresolved. The germline V gene has CDR1 KGHSH and CDR2 LQKENI. Trimming cost V 5 bases and J 5 bases, with 19 bases left between them. This CDR3 has 15 amino acids. The CDR3 here is CASSSRDIRADEQYF. The CDR3 bases are TGTGCCAGCTCATCTCGTGACATTCGAGCCGACGAGCAGTACTTC.

This clone has only one observation. The chain is built from TRBV4-3 and TRBJ1-1; unclear D gene. The V end was cut by 2 bases, the J end by 5 bases, with 12 bases between. CDR3 length: 14 amino acids. Germline V gene lookup returns CDR1 LGHNA and CDR2 YSLEER. The chain's CDR3 is CASSQNRYGTEAFF. CDR3 nucleotides: TGCGCCAGCAGCCAAAATAGATACGGGACTGAAGCTTTCTTT.

The chain has TRBV9 and TRBJ2-3; 12 nucleotides agree with TRBD2. There are 17 residues in the CDR3. The germline V gene encodes CDR1 SGDLS and CDR2 YYNGEE. Trimming removed 4 bases from V and 0 bases from J; junction bases left unmatched: 6. The CDR3 protein is CASSSGTSGFSTDTQYF. As DNA, the CDR3 is TGTGCCAGCAGCTCCGGGACTAGCGGGTTTAGCACAGATACGCAGTATTTT. The variable domain in full, with the rest retrieved from reference TRBV9 and TRBJ2-3, is DSGVTQTPKHLITATGQRVTLRCSPRSGDLSVYWYQQSLDQGLQFLIQYYNGEERAKGNILERFSAQQFPDLHSELNLSSLELGDSALYFCASSSGTSGFSTDTQYFGPGTRLTVL.

This clone was picked up one time. The chain carries TRBV27 and TRBJ2-5, with a weak D call TRBD2 (5 bases). Trimming shortened V by 5 bases and J by 2 bases, and 9 bases separated the two germline ends. CDR1 and CDR2 from the germline V gene are MNHEY and SMNVEV (reference sequence). The CDR3 length is 13 residues. As DNA, the CDR3 is TGTGCCAGCAGTGGAGCGGTGCAAGAGACCCAGTACTTC. As protein: CASSGAVQETQYF.

This clone has just one count. A junction boundary mismatches the germline segment, possibly from a read error. This rearrangement joins TRBV4-1 to TRBJ1-1, with 7 nucleotides matching TRBD1. The CDR3 runs to 15 residues. Looked up from germline, CDR1 is MGHRA and CDR2 is YSYEKL. CDR3 DNA sequence: TGCGCCGGCAGCCGGATAACAGGGGACTACACTGAAGCTTTCTTT. It yields the protein CAGSRITGDYTEAFF.

The chain has TRBV29-1 and TRBJ2-7; D assignment may be TRBD1 or TRBD2 (5 bases each). This CDR3 contains 16 residues. Germline V gene data show CDR1 as SQVTM and CDR2 as ANQGSEA. V gave up 0 bases and J gave up 0 bases, with 15 bases separating them. The CDR3 loop is CSVEEAGWGSSYEQYF. In DNA form, the CDR3 reads TGCAGCGTTGAAGAGGCCGGGTGGGGGTCCTCCTACGAGCAGTACTTC.

This chain links TRBV9 with TRBJ2-7; 9 bases agree with TRBD1. Germline V gives CDR1 SGDLS, CDR2 YYNGEE. J gave up 5 bases and V 3 bases, and 9 bases lay outside the gene matches. CDR3 length: 15 residues. CDR3 bases: TGTGCCAGCAGCGAGTTCCCCGGGACAGGGAACGAGCAGTACTTC. Translation gives CASSEFPGTGNEQYF.

The chain uses TRBV6-5 and TRBJ2-7; 9 positions agree with TRBD1. V lost 10 bases to trimming and J lost 2 bases; unmatched junction nucleotides: 3. The CDR3 has 12 residues. Germline V gene data show CDR1 as MNHEY and CDR2 as SVGAGI. The CDR3 region is CATRTGAYEQYF. The CDR3 DNA follows: TGTGCCACTCGGACAGGGGCCTACGAGCAGTACTTC.

The chain combines TRBV5-1 with TRBJ1-2; TRBD1 aligns across 9 bases. In germline, CDR1 is SGHRS, CDR2 YFSETQ. V dropped 4 bases and J dropped 7; count of bases not matched to a gene: 11. The length of the CDR3 is 15 residues. The CDR3 coding sequence is TGCGCCAGCAGCCCCCGGACAGGGGATGAGCCTGGCTACACCTTC. This translates into CASSPRTGDEPGYTF.

The V and J genes are TRBV27 and TRBJ2-5; D could derive from TRBD1 or TRBD2 (5 bases each). The CDR3 spans 14 residues. Trimming took off 1 base at V and 5 bases at J, with 11 bases between the two ends. Germline V CDR1 and CDR2: MNHEY, SMNVEV (reference sequence). Here the CDR3 DNA reads TGTGCCAGCAGTTTATTACTAGGGGAGGAGACCCAGTACTTC. Protein sequence: CASSLLLGEETQYF.

The genes are TRBV6-6 and TRBJ2-5; D uncertain. The CDR3 is made up of 14 amino acids. Germline V gene sequence: CDR1 MNHNY, CDR2 SVGAGI (reference sequence). The germline V and J ends were trimmed by 0 bases and 5 bases, with 10 bases remaining between them. CDR3 amino acids: CASSYSNARETQYF. Here the CDR3 DNA reads TGTGCCAGCAGTTACTCGAACGCGCGGGAGACCCAGTACTTC.

V and J are TRBV9 and TRBJ2-7, with 9 bases that match TRBD2. Germline trimming cut 0 bases from V and 5 bases from J; bases unmatched to any gene: 9. In germline, CDR1 is SGDLS, CDR2 YYNGEE. This CDR3 is built from 16 residues. The CDR3 protein is CASSVEWASGMNEQYF. The CDR3 DNA reads as TGTGCCAGCAGCGTAGAATGGGCTAGCGGGATGAACGAGCAGTACTTC.

The CDR3, as DNA: TGTGCCAGCAGTTCGGGGTTCAGCAATCAGCCCCAGCATTTT. Translated: CASSSGFSNQPQHF. This chain joins TRBV27 and TRBJ1-5; D unclear. Per germline, CDR1 MNHEY and CDR2 SMNVEV (reference sequence). The CDR3 length is 14 residues. V gave up 4 bases and J gave up 1 base, with 8 bases separating them.

V usage is TRBV4-1 and J usage is TRBJ1-2; no definite D call. The germline CDR1 and CDR2 sequences are MGHRA and YSYEKL. CDR3 length: 16 residues. Trimming removed 1 base at V and 8 bases at J, with 20 bases between. CDR3 protein: CASSQVGQVLSDGYTF. DNA for the CDR3: TGCGCCAGCAGCCAAGTCGGTCAGGTGTTATCTGACGGCTACACCTTC.